A selection of T cell receptor beta chains follows, all from one sample in a study of patients with pleural tuberculosis. Each CDR3 protein gets one entry after TCRdb re-called the reads with MiXCR. Of around 30,000 distinct CDR3 sequences listed, 15% to 20% are singletons. The source material was peripheral blood. The receptors come from a human donor with pleural tuberculosis. Each CDR3 is given with its conserved first and last residue. D genes are given only for firm matches. Expanded clones are given a class, and other clones once, few, many or no size at all.

TGCGCCAGCAGCCAAGTGGTGACACAGGAGGACATTCAGTACTTC,CASSQVVTQEDIQYF,-,many,TRBJ2-4,15,TRBV4-1
TGTGCCACCAGCAGGATGAATCAGCCCCAGCATTTT,CATSRMNQPQHF,-,medium-sized,TRBJ1-5,12,TRBV15
TGTGCCAGCAGCCAGCTCGGGAGGACCAATCAGCCCCAGCATTTT,CASSQLGRTNQPQHF,-,many,TRBJ1-5,15,TRBV3-2
TGTGCCAGCAGCCCTACTGCGGTGAACACTGAAGCTTTCTTT,CASSPTAVNTEAFF,-,many,TRBJ1-1,14,TRBV5-6
TGTGCCAGCAGCCGACAGGGTTTGACTGTCAACGAGCAGTACTTC,CASSRQGLTVNEQYF,TRBD1,many,TRBJ2-7,15,TRBV6-1
TGTGCCAGCAAGGCGGAGAACACCGGGGAGCTGTTTTTT,CASKAENTGELFF,-,many,TRBJ2-2,13,TRBV2
TGTGCCTGTTCACAGGGGATGAACACTGAAGCTTTCTTT,CACSQGMNTEAFF,TRBD1,medium-sized,TRBJ1-1,13,TRBV6-1
TGCGCCAGCAGCCAAGATAGGGGGTCTGGGGCCAACGTCCTGACTTTC,CASSQDRGSGANVLTF,-,few,TRBJ2-6,16,TRBV4-1
TGTGCCAGCAGTAAATATAGCAATCAGCCCCAGCATTTT,CASSKYSNQPQHF,-,-,TRBJ1-5,13,TRBV12-3/TRBV12-4
TGTGCCAGTAGCACGACACCTAACTATGGCTACACCTTC,CASSTTPNYGYTF,-,many,TRBJ1-2,13,TRBV19
TGTGCCAGCAGCTTTCAGGGTATGGCTGAAGCTTTCTTT,CASSFQGMAEAFF,-,medium-sized,TRBJ1-1,13,TRBV7-2
TGTGCCAGCAGCTTAGCTGCGTGGCCGGGTTTTGAGCAGTACTTC,CASSLAAWPGFEQYF,-,many,TRBJ2-7,15,TRBV7-2
TGCGCCAGCAGCCAAGATGGATGGTCAGGTCATAAAGCCTTCTTT,CASSQDGWSGHKAFF,-,-,TRBJ1-1,15,TRBV4-3
TGTGCCAGCAGCTTAGAGGAAAATACGCAGTATTTT,CASSLEENTQYF,-,many,TRBJ2-3,12,TRBV11-3
TGTGCCAGCAGTTTATCACGGGTTGGGCTAACTGAAGCTTTCTTT,CASSLSRVGLTEAFF,-,once,TRBJ1-1,15,TRBV27
TGTGCCAGCAGCTTGTTTGGGGGAACTGAAGCTTTCTTT,CASSLFGGTEAFF,-,many,TRBJ1-1,13,TRBV5-4
TGTGCCAGCAGCCCAAGCGGGGCCTCCGGAAATGAGCAGCTCTTC,CASSPSGASGNEQLF,TRBD2,-,TRBJ2-1,15,TRBV11-2
TGCAGTGCTAATGGGGACAGGTCGGACACCGGGGAGCTGTTTTTT,CSANGDRSDTGELFF,TRBD1,many,TRBJ2-2,15,TRBV20-1
TGTGCCAGCACCTCTCTTAATTCACCCCTCCACTTT,CASTSLNSPLHF,-,many,TRBJ1-6,12,TRBV28
TGTGCCAGCAGCTCAAGCCACGGGGGACCCTATGGCTACACCTTC,CASSSSHGGPYGYTF,-,many,TRBJ1-2,15,TRBV11-1
TGTGCCAGCAGCTTGTTCTCAGATACGCAGTATTTT,CASSLFSDTQYF,-,many,TRBJ2-3,12,TRBV5-6
TGCGCCAGCAGCCCTCGATTACAGGGGGCCTCCGTCTCCCACGAGCAGTACTTC,CASSPRLQGASVSHEQYF,TRBD1,-,TRBJ2-7,18,TRBV4-1
TGTGCCAGCAGCCAACAGGGGAACACTGAAGCTTTCTTT,CASSQQGNTEAFF,-,many,TRBJ1-1,13,TRBV12-3/TRBV12-4
TGCGCCAGCAGCTTGCAGGGGCTCCACCACTTT,CASSLQGLHHF,-,-,TRBJ1-6,11,TRBV7-9
TGTTCGAGCAGCGCCCGAAGCTTAGTCGGAGAGACCCAGTACTTC,CSSSARSLVGETQYF,-,-,TRBJ2-5,15,TRBV9
TGCAGCGTAGACAGCTCCTACAATGAGCAGTTCTTC,CSVDSSYNEQFF,-,many,TRBJ2-1,12,TRBV29-1
TGTGCCGCGTTCGCCGGGACAGGGGGCGGCCGTGGCTACACCTTC,CAAFAGTGGGRGYTF,TRBD1,-,TRBJ1-2,15,TRBV27
TGTGCCAGCAGCGAGACAGGGCCCTCTGGAAACACCATATATTTT,CASSETGPSGNTIYF,TRBD1,many,TRBJ1-3,15,TRBV6-1
TGCAGCGTCACCCCCCTAGCGGGGTACGCCGGGGAGCTGTTTTTT,CSVTPLAGYAGELFF,TRBD2,many,TRBJ2-2,15,TRBV29-1
TGTGCCAGCAGTTACTCGGGGACTATCACCGGGGAGCTGTTTTTT,CASSYSGTITGELFF,TRBD2,many,TRBJ2-2,15,TRBV6-6
TGCAGTGCTAGGAACAGGGGGATGAGCACAGATACGCAGTATTTT,CSARNRGMSTDTQYF,TRBD1,many,TRBJ2-3,15,TRBV20-1
TGTGCCGGCAGTTATAGAGCCTTCTTT,CAGSYRAFF,-,-,TRBJ1-1,9,TRBV6-6
TGTGCCATCAGCAGCGGACACGGGGGGACGGACACTGAAGCTTTCTTT,CAISSGHGGTDTEAFF,-,-,TRBJ1-1,16,TRBV15
TGCGCCAGCAGTTTTGGCGGGACTAATAGCAGTCAGCCCCAGTATTTT,CASSFGGTNSSQPQYF,TRBD2,-,TRBJ2-3,16,TRBV27
TGTGCCATCAGTGACCTAGGGACTAGCGGTAACAAAAACATTCAGTACTTC,CAISDLGTSGNKNIQYF,TRBD2,many,TRBJ2-4,17,TRBV10-3
TGTGCCAGCAGCCAAGGAAACGGACTCAATCAGCCCCAGCATTTT,CASSQGNGLNQPQHF,-,many,TRBJ1-5,15,TRBV3-1
TGTGCCAGCAGTTCTCCACAGGGGAATTCTGAAAAACTGTTTTTT,CASSSPQGNSEKLFF,TRBD1,many,TRBJ1-4,15,TRBV28
TGTGCCAGCAGTTGGAAAGGATACACTGAAGCTTTCTTT,CASSWKGYTEAFF,-,many,TRBJ1-1,13,TRBV12-3/TRBV12-4
TGCGCCAGCAGAAGTCTGGCACAGGGGGCGTCAGCTTTCTTT,CASRSLAQGASAFF,TRBD1,many,TRBJ1-1,14,TRBV5-1
TGTGCCAGCAGTACCCGGGACAGGGGCCAAGAGACCCAGTACTTC,CASSTRDRGQETQYF,TRBD1,many,TRBJ2-5,15,TRBV28